The subject of this entry is one T cell receptor (beta chain). Its antigen is still unknown. Study processing details: Junction-only sequences produced by ImmunoSEQ had no quality scores, so filtering differed. Sequencing used immunoSEQ multiplex PCR; TCRdb keeps in-frame clones, though not all of them. That table supplies the V and J calls and clone size; D and trimming were determined from the DNA. The sample consists of 490,000 or so clones, around 80% of them appearing once. This record belongs to a study of shared clonotypes between healthy human individuals. About the research overall: The donor pool was made up of a couple of women and a few men aged 18 to 49.

Study results and caveats: Tissue TCR repertoires likely differ from these blood-only repertoires.

V was clipped by 4 bases and J by 0 bases, with 22 bases between them. The CDR3 loop spans 19 amino acids. The germline CDR1 and CDR2 sequences are MNHNS and SASEGT. Every one of the donors was a Caucasian adult that lived in Nashville, Tennessee. The genes are TRBV6-1 and TRBJ1-5; D possibly corresponds to TRBD1 (5 bases). Material: PBMCs. This clonotype was obtained from a woman aged 40-49 years in good health. Some clones in this sample may be carry-over from other donors' samples. This CDR3 reads CASSGGGEAVIYSNQPQHF. The CDR3 DNA is TGTGCCAGCAGTGGGGGAGGGGAGGCCGTTATATATAGCAATCAGCCCCAGCATTTT.